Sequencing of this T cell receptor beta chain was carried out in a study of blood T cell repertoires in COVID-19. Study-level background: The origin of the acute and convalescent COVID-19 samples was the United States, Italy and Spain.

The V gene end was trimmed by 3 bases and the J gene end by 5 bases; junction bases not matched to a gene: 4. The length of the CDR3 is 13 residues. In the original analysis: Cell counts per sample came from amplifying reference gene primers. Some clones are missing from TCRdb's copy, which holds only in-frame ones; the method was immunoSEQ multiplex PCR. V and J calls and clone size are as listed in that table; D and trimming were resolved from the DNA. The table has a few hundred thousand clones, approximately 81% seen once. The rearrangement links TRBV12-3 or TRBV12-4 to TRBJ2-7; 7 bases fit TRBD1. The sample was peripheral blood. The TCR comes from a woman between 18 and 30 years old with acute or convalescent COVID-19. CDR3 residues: CASSFRQGDEQYF. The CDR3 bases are TGTGCCAGCAGTTTCCGTCAGGGGGACGAGCAGTACTTC.